What follows are 26 T cell receptor beta chains derived from one specimen sequenced in a study of CD4+ T cells in melanoma. The table came from immunoSEQ multiplex PCR; TCRdb's copy has only in-frame clones and leaves some out. The repertoire holds over 100,000 clones, around 92% seen once, with 3.3% in the top ten. Material for sequencing was peripheral blood. All receptors derive from a human donor with melanoma.

This clone was detected once. The CDR3 DNA reads TGTGCCAGCAGTTTATCTCGGAGGGGGGATCAGCCCCAGCATTTT. It encodes CASSLSRRGDQPQHF. The rearrangement joins TRBV28 to TRBJ1-5, with D maybe TRBD1 (6 bases). The germline gives CDR1 MDHEN, CDR2 SYDVKM. V was clipped by 1 base and J by 5 bases, with 12 bases between them. This CDR3 comprises 15 residues.

V usage is TRBV15 and J usage is TRBJ2-2; the D is unclear. Germline assignment: CDR1 LNHNV and CDR2 YYDKDF (reference sequence). V was clipped by 2 bases and J by 3 bases, with 1 base between them. The CDR3 extends over 12 amino acids. The CDR3: CATSRYTGELFF. The CDR3 coding sequence is TGTGCCACCAGCAGATACACCGGGGAGCTGTTTTTT.

This clone was found a few times. The chain carries TRBV4-3 and TRBJ1-1, with 8 bases that match TRBD1. V lost 0 bases, J lost 4 bases, and 13 bases stayed unmatched. Per the germline V gene, CDR1 is LGHNA and CDR2 is YSLEER. CDR3 length equals 18 residues. The CDR3 spells CASSQDLNRGSGVTEAFF. The CDR3, as DNA: TGCGCCAGCAGCCAAGATTTAAACAGGGGGTCCGGAGTCACTGAAGCTTTCTTT.

V usage is TRBV7-2 and J usage is TRBJ1-5; D uncertain. Germline V gene lookup returns CDR1 SGHTA and CDR2 FQGNSA. Between the trimmed V and J ends, which lost 2 bases and 3 bases, there was a span of 8 bases. The CDR3 spans 14 residues. CDR3 in amino acids: CASSLLGNNQPQHF. Here the CDR3 DNA reads TGTGCCAGCAGCTTACTAGGGAACAATCAGCCCCAGCATTTT. Full variable domain (outside the CDR3, taken from reference TRBV7-2 and TRBJ1-5): GAGVSQSPSNKVTEKGKDVELRCDPISGHTALYWYRQSLGQGLEFLIYFQGNSAPDKSGLPSDRFSAERTGGSVSTLTIQRTQQEDSAVYLCASSLLGNNQPQHFGDGTRLSIL.

As for this clone: This specimen includes other DNA sequences encoding the same CDR3. V gene TRBV4-3 combines with J gene TRBJ2-3; TRBD2 might be the D (5 bases). The CDR3 loop spans 14 amino acids. Germline loops: CDR1 LGHNA, CDR2 YSLEER. Between the trimmed V and J ends, which lost 1 base and 0 bases, there was a span of 5 bases. CDR3 in DNA: TGCGCCAGCAGCCAAGGAGGGAGCACAGATACGCAGTATTTT. It encodes CASSQGGSTDTQYF.

This chain joins TRBV7-9 and TRBJ2-7, with TRBD1 matching over 9 bases. V was clipped by 4 bases and J by 3 bases; unmatched bases: 13. This CDR3 contains 17 residues. Germline CDR1 is SEHNR and CDR2 is FQNEAQ (reference sequence). Here the CDR3 DNA reads TGTGCCAGCAGCTCAACCATCGGGACAGGGTATAGCTACGAGCAGTACTTC. Amino acids: CASSSTIGTGYSYEQYF.

The genes are TRBV2 and TRBJ2-6; D is perhaps TRBD1 (5 bases). Germline V CDR1 and CDR2: SNHLY, FYNNEI. Trimming stripped 3 bases from V and 0 bases from J, with 9 bases between. The CDR3 is 16 amino acids. The DNA of the CDR3 is TGTGCCAGCAGTGACGTGGGGCGCTCTGGGGCCAACGTCCTGACTTTC. It codes for CASSDVGRSGANVLTF.

The chain carries TRBV9 and TRBJ1-2; perhaps TRBD1 as D (6 bases). Germline CDR1 and CDR2: SGDLS and YYNGEE. V was shortened by 3 bases and J by 6 bases, with 9 bases between the two germline ends. This CDR3 is 12 amino acids long. DNA of the CDR3: TGTGCCAGCAGCGCTACAGGGAATGGCTACACCTTC. Encoded protein: CASSATGNGYTF.

The chain recombines TRBV6-6 with TRBJ2-3; 10 nucleotides agree with TRBD2. This CDR3 spans 15 amino acids. Germline V gene data show CDR1 as MNHNY and CDR2 as SVGAGI (reference sequence). V lost 2 bases to trimming and J lost 5 bases; unmatched junction nucleotides: 4. CDR3 DNA sequence: TGTGCCAGCAGTTACCGGCTAGCGGGAGAAGATACGCAGTATTTT. It encodes CASSYRLAGEDTQYF.

This chain uses TRBV29-1 with TRBJ2-2; weak D call: TRBD2 (5 bases). The germline V and J ends were trimmed by 6 bases and 3 bases, with 14 bases remaining between them. The CDR3 sequence is 14 residues long. Germline assignment: CDR1 SQVTM and CDR2 ANQGSEA. The chain's CDR3 is CSVTPGRDTGELFF. In DNA, the CDR3 is TGCAGCGTCACCCCCGGGCGGGACACCGGGGAGCTGTTTTTT.

The chain links TRBV19 to TRBJ1-2; 8 positions agree with TRBD1. The CDR3 has 13 residues. Unmatched junction bases numbered 8, after V lost 8 bases and J lost 6 bases. Germline V CDR1 and CDR2: LNHDA, SQIVND (reference sequence). The CDR3 sequence is CASSHDRGDGYTF. CDR3 nucleotide sequence: TGTGCCAGTTCTCACGACAGGGGAGATGGCTACACCTTC.

The chain recombines TRBV5-5 with TRBJ1-5; no reliable D call. The CDR3 is 14 residues long. The germline V gene has CDR1 SGHKS and CDR2 YYEKEE (reference sequence). V lost 1 base, J lost 0 bases, and 5 bases lay in between. The CDR3 DNA follows: TGTGCCAGCAGCTTGACAGTTAGCAATCAGCCCCAGCATTTT. It specifies CASSLTVSNQPQHF.

The chain recombines TRBV15 with TRBJ1-5; 7 positions agree with TRBD1. The V segment lost 1 base and the J segment 4 bases; nucleotides outside the gene matches: 4. CDR1 and CDR2 (germline): LNHNV, YYDKDF (reference sequence). This CDR3 is built from 15 residues. CDR3 DNA sequence: TGTGCCACCAGCAGAGCCGAGACAGGGAATCAGCCCCAGCATTTT. Translating gives CATSRAETGNQPQHF.

The V and J genes are TRBV5-3 and TRBJ2-7; 7 nucleotides agree with TRBD2. TRBV5-3 is treated as an ORF (open reading frame) with a function not yet certain. The ends lost 0 bases at V and 4 bases at J; junction bases unmatched: 10. The CDR3 runs 16 residues. In nucleotides, the CDR3 is TGTGCCAGAAGCTTGGAGCGGGACCTTCCTAAGTACGAGCAGTACTTC. Amino acids: CARSLERDLPKYEQYF.

This rearrangement joins TRBV15 to TRBJ2-2, with TRBD1 matching over 12 bases. Germline V gene lookup returns CDR1 LNHNV and CDR2 YYDKDF (reference sequence). The CDR3 loop spans 15 amino acids. The junction had 6 bases not matched to a gene; V was cut back by 5 bases and J by 8 bases. The CDR3, as DNA: TGTGCCACCAGCTCGGGACAGGGGGCGCTTGGGGAGCTGTTTTTT. This translates into CATSSGQGALGELFF.

This sequence joins TRBV7-3 and TRBJ2-1, with 9 bases identical to TRBD1. Trimming at V came to 4 bases and at J to 2 bases, leaving 3 bases not matched to a gene. The CDR3 is made up of 15 amino acids. From germline, CDR1 is SGHTA and CDR2 FQGTGA. The CDR3 protein is CASSSTGGAYNEQFF. The CDR3 nucleotides are TGTGCCAGCAGCTCGACAGGGGGTGCCTACAATGAGCAGTTCTTC.

The rearrangement links TRBV28 to TRBJ1-5; possibly TRBD1 for D (6 bases). CDR1 is MDHEN, CDR2 SYDVKM, per germline. The V end lost 6 bases, the J end lost 3 bases, and 21 bases lay between the germline ends. CDR3 length: 17 amino acids. This CDR3 reads CASRSPGAGGTNQPQHF. The DNA of the CDR3 is TGTGCCAGCAGATCCCCAGGGGCGGGAGGTACCAATCAGCCCCAGCATTTT.

The chain carries TRBV7-9 and TRBJ1-1; a possible D gene is TRBD1 (5 bases). V was trimmed by 3 bases and J by 5 bases, leaving 16 bases between them. CDR1 and CDR2 from the germline V gene are SEHNR and FQNEAQ (reference sequence). This CDR3 has 15 residues. The CDR3 protein is CASSLVQGLGTEAFF. The DNA of the CDR3 is TGTGCCAGCAGCTTGGTCCAGGGATTGGGGACTGAAGCTTTCTTT.

The chain recombines TRBV5-8 with TRBJ2-1; TRBD1 aligns across 9 bases. The CDR3 has 15 residues. Looked up from germline, CDR1 is SGHTS and CDR2 is YDEGEE. After removal of 4 bases from V and 4 bases from J, the junction contained 6 bases not matched to a gene. The CDR3 loop reads CASSLGTGTYNEQFF. CDR3 in DNA: TGTGCCAGCAGCCTGGGGACAGGGACTTACAATGAGCAGTTCTTC.

The CDR3 DNA sequence: TGTGCCAGCAGGTCACAGGGGGCGGGTAATTCACCCCTCCACTTT. Translating gives CASRSQGAGNSPLHF. This chain joins TRBV27 and TRBJ1-6, with 9 bases fitting TRBD1. With V trimmed by 6 bases and J by 6 bases, 6 bases remained unmatched. Germline V CDR1 and CDR2: MNHEY, SMNVEV (reference sequence). The CDR3 has 15 residues.

The rearrangement links TRBV29-1 to TRBJ2-2; a possible D gene is TRBD2 (6 bases). From germline, CDR1 is SQVTM and CDR2 ANQGSEA. With 4 bases removed from V and 2 bases from J, the gap between germline ends came to 17 bases. This CDR3 region has 16 residues. The CDR3 region is CSVALMGTLNTGELFF. CDR3 nucleotides: TGCAGCGTTGCCCTCATGGGGACTCTCAACACCGGGGAGCTGTTTTTT.

The chain joins TRBV7-2 to TRBJ1-4; D gene ambiguous. V lost 5 bases and J 8 bases, leaving 18 bases between the germline ends. The germline V gene encodes CDR1 SGHTA and CDR2 FQGNSA. The CDR3 contains 15 residues. The CDR3 protein is CASSPESGRMEKLFF. The CDR3 DNA sequence: TGTGCCAGCAGCCCAGAATCGGGCAGGATGGAAAAACTGTTTTTT.

The chain links TRBV11-3 to TRBJ1-5; a possible D gene is TRBD1 (6 bases). Trimming stripped 5 bases from V and 6 bases from J, with 17 bases between. This CDR3 is built from 15 residues. Germline CDR1 SGHNT, CDR2 YENEEA. CDR3 bases: TGTGCCAGCAGCCGTAGGTCAGGGGATGGTCAGCCCCAGCATTTT. Encoded protein: CASSRRSGDGQPQHF.

The chain joins TRBV10-3 to TRBJ1-3, with D unresolved. The germline gives CDR1 ENHRY, CDR2 SYGVKD. Trimming took off 2 bases at V and 0 bases at J, with 8 bases between the two ends. The CDR3 extends over 15 amino acids. CDR3 region: CAISEAFSSGNTIYF. Written as DNA, the CDR3 is TGTGCCATCAGTGAGGCATTTTCCTCTGGAAACACCATATATTTT.

The chain is built from TRBV15 and TRBJ2-5; a possible D gene is TRBD2 (6 bases). The CDR3 contains 14 residues. Trimming pared 6 bases from V and 5 bases from J, leaving 16 bases between. In germline, CDR1 is LNHNV, CDR2 YYDKDF (reference sequence). CDR3 sequence reads: CATRRRDERETQYF. The CDR3 DNA follows: TGTGCCACCAGGCGGAGGGACGAACGGGAGACCCAGTACTTC.

The rearrangement links TRBV7-2 to TRBJ2-5; D is possibly TRBD2 (5 bases). CDR1 is SGHTA, CDR2 FQGNSA, per germline. V shed 5 bases and J shed 2 bases, with 15 bases lying between them. The CDR3 extends over 15 amino acids. CDR3 amino acids: CASSPSLLWQETQYF. For the CDR3, the DNA is TGTGCCAGCAGCCCTAGCCTCCTGTGGCAAGAGACCCAGTACTTC.